Listed below are T cell receptor beta chains from one sample, sequenced in a study of blood T cells in healthy people across ages. Via MiXCR, TCRdb re-called the 5' RACE reads, giving one row per CDR3 protein. The sample lists hundreds of thousands of distinct CDR3 sequences; around two fifths were seen once. The sample taken for sequencing was blood. These receptors originate from a man aged 60 to 75 in good health. Each CDR3 is given with its conserved first and last residue. A D gene is named only where the DNA matches it firmly. Some rows have no size entry. The others give once, few or many, or a class for an expanded clone.

>NA|TRBJ2-7|13|TRBV9|NA
TGTGCCAGCAGCGTTTCCGTAGGGAATGAGCAGTACTTC
CASSVSVGNEQYF
>NA|TRBJ1-2|14|TRBV30|NA
TGTGCCTGGAGCCCTATCACAGGGAACTATGGCTACACCTTC
CAWSPITGNYGYTF
>NA|TRBJ1-1|13|TRBV20-1|NA
TGCAGTGCTGACAGAGCAGGGAGCACTGAAGCTTTCTTT
CSADRAGSTEAFF
>NA|TRBJ2-7|13|TRBV28|NA
TGTGCCAGCAGTTGGGGCGGGAACTACGAGCAGTACTTC
CASSWGGNYEQYF
>TRBD1|TRBJ2-3|16|TRBV6-5|NA
TGTGCCAGCAGTTCGCTCGGACAGGGGATCATAAATACGCAGTATTTT
CASSSLGQGIINTQYF
>TRBD2|TRBJ2-1|15|TRBV11-3|NA
TGTGCCAGCAGCCCGCGGACTAGCGGGGCCAATGAGCAGTTCTTC
CASSPRTSGANEQFF
>NA|TRBJ1-5|14|TRBV6-6|NA
TGTGCCAGCAACGAAGACAGTAGCAATCAGCCCCAGCATTTT
CASNEDSSNQPQHF
>NA|TRBJ2-5|14|TRBV10-3|NA
TGTGCCATCAGTGGGTCCGACGGCCAAGAGACCCAGTACTTC
CAISGSDGQETQYF
>TRBD1|TRBJ1-2|12|TRBV12-3/TRBV12-4|few
TGTGCCAGCAATGACAGGGGACATGGCTACACCTTC
CASNDRGHGYTF
>NA|TRBJ2-7|13|TRBV2|NA
TGTGCCAGCAGGACGAATTGGGACTACGAGCAGTACTTC
CASRTNWDYEQYF
>TRBD2|TRBJ2-7|15|TRBV7-9|NA
TGTGCCAGCAGCTTAAGCGGGACTAGTGGCAATGAGCAGTACTTC
CASSLSGTSGNEQYF
>TRBD1|TRBJ2-7|14|TRBV7-8|NA
TGTGCCAGCAGCGCTCGACAGGGGGCATGGGAGCAGTACTTC
CASSARQGAWEQYF
>NA|TRBJ2-3|12|TRBV29-1|few
TGCAGCGTTGAACCGAGCACAGATACGCAGTATTTT
CSVEPSTDTQYF
>TRBD1|TRBJ2-5|14|TRBV20-1|NA
TGCAGTGCTGGGCCCGGACAGGGCACAGAGACCCAGTACTTC
CSAGPGQGTETQYF
>NA|TRBJ2-1|13|TRBV20-1|NA
TGCAGTGCTACGCCCGTCTCCTACAATGAGCAGTTCTTC
CSATPVSYNEQFF
>NA|TRBJ2-5|13|TRBV20-1|many
TGCAGTGCTAGGTTGAGTGGCCAAGAGACCCAGTACTTC
CSARLSGQETQYF
>TRBD2|TRBJ2-5|20|TRBV4-1|NA
TGCGCCAGCAGCCAAGATCGGAGGACTAGCGGGACCCGTTCGCAAGAGACCCAGTACTTC
CASSQDRRTSGTRSQETQYF
>TRBD2|TRBJ2-3|16|TRBV20-1|few
TGCAGTGCTAGTATGAGGAGCGGGGGGAGCACAGATACGCAGTATTTT
CSASMRSGGSTDTQYF
>NA|TRBJ2-5|14|TRBV18|NA
TGTGCCAGCTCACCACTATGGGGCCAAGAGACCCAGTACTTC
CASSPLWGQETQYF
>TRBD1|TRBJ1-2|13|TRBV10-3|NA
TGTGCCATCAGTGCCGACAGGGGAGAAGGCTACACCTTC
CAISADRGEGYTF
>TRBD2|TRBJ2-1|17|TRBV11-3|few
TGTGCCAGCAGCTTGAAGGGACTAGCGGGGGGTCAGAATGAGCAGTTCTTC
CASSLKGLAGGQNEQFF
>NA|TRBJ1-1|16|TRBV3-1|NA
TGTGCCAGCAGCCAAGATCAGGGGTCGATGAACACTGAAGCTTTCTTT
CASSQDQGSMNTEAFF
>TRBD1|TRBJ1-1|15|TRBV5-1|few
TGCGCCAGCAGCCTTGACAGGGCTCGGTATACTGAAGCTTTCTTT
CASSLDRARYTEAFF
>NA|TRBJ2-3|13|TRBV9|NA
TGTGCCAGCAGCGTAGAGGGTGAAGATACGCAGTATTTT
CASSVEGEDTQYF
>NA|TRBJ2-5|14|TRBV30|many
TGTGCCTGGAGTTCAGCTCTGATCCAAGAGACCCAGTACTTC
CAWSSALIQETQYF
>TRBD2|TRBJ2-1|16|TRBV14|NA
TGTGCCAGCAGCCCTAGCGGGGCGAGCTCCTACAATGAGCAGTTCTTC
CASSPSGASSYNEQFF
>NA|TRBJ2-3|15|TRBV20-1|NA
TGCAGTGCGCCCCCTTATTCGGAGTACACAGATACGCAGTATTTT
CSAPPYSEYTDTQYF